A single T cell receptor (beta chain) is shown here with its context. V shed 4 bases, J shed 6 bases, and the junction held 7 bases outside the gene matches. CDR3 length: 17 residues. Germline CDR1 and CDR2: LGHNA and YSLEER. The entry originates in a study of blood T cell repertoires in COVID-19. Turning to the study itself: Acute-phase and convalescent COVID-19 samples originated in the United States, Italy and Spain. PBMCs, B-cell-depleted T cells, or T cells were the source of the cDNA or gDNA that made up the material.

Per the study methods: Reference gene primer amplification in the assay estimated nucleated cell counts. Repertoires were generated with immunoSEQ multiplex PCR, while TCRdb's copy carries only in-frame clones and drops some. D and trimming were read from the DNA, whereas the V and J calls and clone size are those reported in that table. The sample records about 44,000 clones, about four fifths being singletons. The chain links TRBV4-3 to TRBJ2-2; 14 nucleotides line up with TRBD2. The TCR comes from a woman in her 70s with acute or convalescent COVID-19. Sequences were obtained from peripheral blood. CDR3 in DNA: TGCGCCAGCAGCCGCCGACTAGCGGGAGGGCCGTCCGGGGAGCTGTTTTTT. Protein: CASSRRLAGGPSGELFF.